Sequencing of this T cell receptor beta chain was carried out in a study of T cells in Graves' hyperthyroidism and ophthalmopathy. Study summary: Before treatment of any kind, peripheral blood was taken at initial diagnosis. General study findings and limits: Expanded thyroid clonotypes (above 0.001) were mostly also found in blood. Onset of ophthalmopathy came a median approximately 6.8 months after the model predicted it.

Orbital computed tomography, thyroid ultrasound, serum thyroxine and TRAb, and clinical symptoms together informed the diagnoses. The V segment lost 6 bases and the J segment 4 bases; nucleotides outside the gene matches: 10. In germline, CDR1 is DFQATT, CDR2 SNEGSKA (reference sequence). CDR3 size: 14 residues. From RNA transcripts, TCR beta CDR3 regions were amplified. Primed by the HTBI set, a first-round RT-PCR was run on the TCR CDR3. TCRdb re-called the multiplex PCR reads with MiXCR, one entry per CDR3 protein. This table has 250,000 or so distinct CDR3 sequences, less than 20% appearing once. This clonotype was counted at least ten times. Its target is unknown.

The sample was blood. This clonotype originated in a young woman with Graves' ophthalmopathy. V is TRBV20-1 and J is TRBJ2-7; 9 bases fit TRBD1. The chain's CDR3 is CSAMEGTGLYEQYF. The CDR3 region has the DNA TGCAGTGCCATGGAAGGGACAGGGCTGTACGAGCAGTACTTC.